This T cell receptor (beta chain) is drawn from a study of shared clonotypes between healthy human individuals. Overall study context: The donor pool was made up of a couple of women and three men aged 18 to 49.

The naive CD8 population came from CD45RO-negative cells selected for CCR7, without terminally differentiated effector memory CD45RA+ cells. Some clones are missing from TCRdb's copy, which holds only in-frame ones; the method was immunoSEQ multiplex PCR. The sample lists roughly 2 million clones; over 85% were seen once. Trimming cost V 5 bases and J 2 bases, with 13 bases left between them. The CDR3 is 15 residues long. Per germline, CDR1 SEHNR and CDR2 FQNEAQ (reference sequence). This rearrangement joins TRBV7-9 to TRBJ2-1, with D unresolved. The TCR sequence derives from a man aged 18 to 29 in good health. Sequencing was done on a sample of naive CD8+ T cells sorted from blood. Written as DNA, the CDR3 is TGTGCCAGCAGCACTTGGCGGAGCCCCTACAATGAGCAGTTCTTC. Protein product: CASSTWRSPYNEQFF.